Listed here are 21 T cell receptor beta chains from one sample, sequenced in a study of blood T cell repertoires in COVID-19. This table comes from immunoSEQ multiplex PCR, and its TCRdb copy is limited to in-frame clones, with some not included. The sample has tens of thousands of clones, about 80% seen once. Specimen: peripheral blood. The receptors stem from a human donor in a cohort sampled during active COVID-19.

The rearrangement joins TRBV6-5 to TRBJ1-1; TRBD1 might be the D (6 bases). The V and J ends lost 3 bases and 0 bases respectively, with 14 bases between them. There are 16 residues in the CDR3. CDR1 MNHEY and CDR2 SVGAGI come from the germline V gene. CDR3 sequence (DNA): TGTGCCAGCAGTTATACGGCAGGGGTCATGAACACTGAAGCTTTCTTT. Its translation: CASSYTAGVMNTEAFF.

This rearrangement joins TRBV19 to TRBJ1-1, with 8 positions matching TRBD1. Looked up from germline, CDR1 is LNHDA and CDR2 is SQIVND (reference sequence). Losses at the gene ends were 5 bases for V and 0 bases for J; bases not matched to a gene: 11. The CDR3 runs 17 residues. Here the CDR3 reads CASSAWGDRPMNTEAFF. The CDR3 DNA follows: TGTGCCAGTAGTGCCTGGGGGGACAGGCCGATGAACACTGAAGCTTTCTTT.

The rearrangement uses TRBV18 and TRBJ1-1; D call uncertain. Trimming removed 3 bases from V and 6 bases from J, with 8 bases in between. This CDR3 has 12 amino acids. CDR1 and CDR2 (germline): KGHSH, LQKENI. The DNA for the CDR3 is TGTGCCAGCTCACCGCGGGAGGCTGAAGCTTTCTTT. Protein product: CASSPREAEAFF.

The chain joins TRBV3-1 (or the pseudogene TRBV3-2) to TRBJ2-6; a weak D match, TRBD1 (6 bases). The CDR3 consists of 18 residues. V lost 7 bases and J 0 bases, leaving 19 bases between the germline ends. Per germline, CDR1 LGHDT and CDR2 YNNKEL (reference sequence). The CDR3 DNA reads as TGTGCCAGCACGCAGACTCCGGGACACCTCTCTGGGGCCAACGTCCTGACTTTC. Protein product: CASTQTPGHLSGANVLTF.

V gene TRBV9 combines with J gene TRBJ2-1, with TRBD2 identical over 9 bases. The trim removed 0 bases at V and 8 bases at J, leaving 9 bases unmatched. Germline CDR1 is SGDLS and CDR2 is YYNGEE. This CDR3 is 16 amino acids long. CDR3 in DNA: TGTGCCAGCAGCGTAGCTTGGCGGGAGGGCCTTTATGAGCAGTTCTTC. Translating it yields CASSVAWREGLYEQFF.

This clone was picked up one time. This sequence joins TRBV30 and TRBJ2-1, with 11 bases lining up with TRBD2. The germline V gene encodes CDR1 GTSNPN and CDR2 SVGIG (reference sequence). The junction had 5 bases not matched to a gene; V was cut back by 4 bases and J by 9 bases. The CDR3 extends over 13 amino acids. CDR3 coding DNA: TGTGCCTGGATACTAGCGGGAGCTCGTGAGCAGTTCTTC. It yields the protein CAWILAGAREQFF.

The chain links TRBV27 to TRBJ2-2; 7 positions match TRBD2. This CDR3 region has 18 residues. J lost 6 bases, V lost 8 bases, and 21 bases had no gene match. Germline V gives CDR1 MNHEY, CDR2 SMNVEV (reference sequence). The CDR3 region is CASCPRRPGGLGAGELFF. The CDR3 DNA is TGTGCCAGCTGCCCCCGCCGGCCGGGGGGATTGGGAGCCGGGGAGCTGTTTTTT.

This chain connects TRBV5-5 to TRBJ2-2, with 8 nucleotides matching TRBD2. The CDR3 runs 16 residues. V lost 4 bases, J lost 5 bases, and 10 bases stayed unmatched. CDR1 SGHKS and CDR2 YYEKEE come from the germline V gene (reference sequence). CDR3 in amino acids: CASSQTSGGATGELFF. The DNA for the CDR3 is TGTGCCAGCAGCCAAACTTCGGGAGGGGCAACCGGGGAGCTGTTTTTT.

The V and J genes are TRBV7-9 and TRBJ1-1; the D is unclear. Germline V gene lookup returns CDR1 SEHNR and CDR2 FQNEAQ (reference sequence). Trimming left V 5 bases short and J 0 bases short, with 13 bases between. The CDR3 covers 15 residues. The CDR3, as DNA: TGTGCCAGCAGCCCGCGGGAGAGGTTGAACACTGAAGCTTTCTTT. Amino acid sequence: CASSPRERLNTEAFF.

CDR3 loop: CASSMPGTGGYEQYF. The CDR3 DNA follows: TGTGCCAGTAGTATGCCCGGGACAGGGGGCTACGAGCAGTACTTC. The rearrangement joins TRBV19 to TRBJ2-7; TRBD1 matches 11 bases. CDR3 length equals 15 residues. Per germline, CDR1 LNHDA and CDR2 SQIVND (reference sequence). V shed 3 bases, J shed 3 bases, and the junction held 4 bases outside the gene matches. Drawing the rest from reference TRBV19 and TRBJ2-7, the complete variable domain is DGGITQSPKYLFRKEGQNVTLSCEQNLNHDAMYWYRQDPGQGLRLIYYSQIVNDFQKGDIAEGYSVSREKKESFPLTVTSAQKNPTAFYLCASSMPGTGGYEQYFGPGTRLTVT.

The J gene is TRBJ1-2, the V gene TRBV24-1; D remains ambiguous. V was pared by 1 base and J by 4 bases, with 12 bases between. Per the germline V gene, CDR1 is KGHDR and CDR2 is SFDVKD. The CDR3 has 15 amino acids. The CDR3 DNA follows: TGTGCCACCAGTGATTTTTCTGGGCCAGGCTATGGCTACACCTTC. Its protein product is CATSDFSGPGYGYTF.

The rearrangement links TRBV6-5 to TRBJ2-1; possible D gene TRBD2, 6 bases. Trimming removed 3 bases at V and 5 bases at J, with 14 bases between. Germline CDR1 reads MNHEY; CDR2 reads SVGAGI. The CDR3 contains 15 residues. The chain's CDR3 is CASSYSAGSNNEQFF. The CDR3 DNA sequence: TGTGCCAGCAGTTATTCTGCGGGAAGTAACAATGAGCAGTTCTTC.

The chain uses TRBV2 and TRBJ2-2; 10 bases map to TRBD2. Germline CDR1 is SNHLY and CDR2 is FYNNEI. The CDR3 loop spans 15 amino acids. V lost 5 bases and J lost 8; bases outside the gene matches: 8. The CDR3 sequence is CASSSSGRASGELFF. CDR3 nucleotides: TGTGCCAGCAGTTCCAGCGGGAGGGCATCTGGGGAGCTGTTTTTT.

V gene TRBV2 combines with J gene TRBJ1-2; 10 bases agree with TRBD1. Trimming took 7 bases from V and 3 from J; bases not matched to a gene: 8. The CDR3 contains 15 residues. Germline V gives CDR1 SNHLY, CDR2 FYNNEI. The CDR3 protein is CASTRGGQGYYGYTF. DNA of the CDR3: TGTGCCAGCACCAGAGGGGGACAGGGGTACTATGGCTACACCTTC. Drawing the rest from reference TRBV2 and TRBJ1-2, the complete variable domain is EPEVTQTPSHQVTQMGQEVILRCVPISNHLYFYWYRQILGQKVEFLVSFYNNEISEKSEIFDDQFSVERPDGSNFTLKIRSTKLEDSAMYFCASTRGGQGYYGYTFGSGTRLTVV.

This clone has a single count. DNA of the CDR3: TGTGCCAGCAGCGTTAGCGGGAGAAGCAATGAGCAGTTCTTC. Protein product: CASSVSGRSNEQFF. J is TRBJ2-1 and V is TRBV7-9; 9 bases match TRBD2. In germline, CDR1 is SEHNR, CDR2 FQNEAQ (reference sequence). The CDR3 has 14 residues. Trimming removed 5 bases from V and 6 bases from J; junction bases left unmatched: 5.

CDR3 in amino acids: CASSPPTGRNTEAFF. The CDR3 bases are TGTGCCAGCAGTCCCCCGACAGGGCGGAACACTGAAGCTTTCTTT. This chain links TRBV7-9 with TRBJ1-1, with 7 nucleotides matching TRBD1. Germline V CDR1 and CDR2: SEHNR, FQNEAQ (reference sequence). The ends lost 6 bases at V and 1 base at J; junction bases unmatched: 8. CDR3 size: 15 residues.

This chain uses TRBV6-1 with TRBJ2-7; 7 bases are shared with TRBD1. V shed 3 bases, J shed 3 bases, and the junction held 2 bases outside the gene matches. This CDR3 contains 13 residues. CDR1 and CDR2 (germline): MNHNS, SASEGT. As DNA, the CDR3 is TGTGCCAGCAGTGAGACAGGGAGCTACGAGCAGTACTTC. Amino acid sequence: CASSETGSYEQYF.

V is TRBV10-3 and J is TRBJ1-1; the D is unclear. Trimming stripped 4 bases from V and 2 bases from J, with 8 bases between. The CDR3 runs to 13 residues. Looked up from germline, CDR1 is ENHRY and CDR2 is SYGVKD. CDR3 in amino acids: CAISVTYNTEAFF. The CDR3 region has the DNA TGTGCCATCAGTGTCACATATAACACTGAAGCTTTCTTT.

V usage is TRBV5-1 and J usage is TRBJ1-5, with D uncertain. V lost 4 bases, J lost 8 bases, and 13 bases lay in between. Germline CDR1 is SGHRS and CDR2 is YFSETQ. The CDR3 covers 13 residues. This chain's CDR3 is CASSPSNLEPQHF. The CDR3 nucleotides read TGCGCCAGCAGCCCATCTAATTTGGAGCCCCAGCATTTT. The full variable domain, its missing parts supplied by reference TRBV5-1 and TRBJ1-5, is KAGVTQTPRYLIKTRGQQVTLSCSPISGHRSVSWYQQTPGQGLQFLFEYFSETQRNKGNFPGRFSGRQFSNSRSEMNVSTLELGDSALYLCASSPSNLEPQHFGDGTRLSIL.

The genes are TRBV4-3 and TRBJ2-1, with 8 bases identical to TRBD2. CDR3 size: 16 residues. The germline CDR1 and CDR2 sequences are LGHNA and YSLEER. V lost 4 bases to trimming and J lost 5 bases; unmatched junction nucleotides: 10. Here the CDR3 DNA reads TGCGCCAGCAGCCCAACCGTACGGACTAGCAACAATGAGCAGTTCTTC. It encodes CASSPTVRTSNNEQFF.

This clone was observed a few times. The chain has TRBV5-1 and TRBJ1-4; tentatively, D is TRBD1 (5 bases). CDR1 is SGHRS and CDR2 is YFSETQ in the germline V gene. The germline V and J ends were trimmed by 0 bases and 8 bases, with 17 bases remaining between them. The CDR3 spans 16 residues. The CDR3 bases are TGCGCCAGCAGCTTGGGGCCCCGGGGCGCGGGAGAAAAACTGTTTTTT. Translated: CASSLGPRGAGEKLFF.